The TCR beta chain described here comes from a study of T cell responses to AZD1222 COVID-19 vaccine. This CDR3 region has 14 residues. Trimming pared 0 bases from V and 1 base from J, leaving 7 bases between. CDR1 and CDR2 from the germline V gene are MNHNY and SVGAGI (reference sequence). Repertoires were generated with immunoSEQ multiplex PCR, while TCRdb's copy carries only in-frame clones and drops some. The table records about 150,000 clones, 80% to 95% of them present only once. The chain couples TRBV6-6 to TRBJ2-7; D is ambiguous. The TCR was taken from an adult who received the AZD1222 COVID-19 vaccine. Source: peripheral blood, taken 28 days after the second AZD1222 dose. CDR3 protein: CASSYSGNSYEQYF. CDR3 in DNA: TGTGCCAGCAGTTACTCCGGCAATTCCTACGAGCAGTACTTC.